The 12 T cell receptor beta chains below come from one sample, sequenced in a study of Ad26.COV2.S vaccination and SARS-CoV-2 variants. Assay used: immunoSEQ multiplex PCR; TCRdb lists only in-frame clones, some missing. There are hundreds of thousands of clones in the sample; about 90% occur only once, and about 1.5% lies in the top ten. Described treatment: about 20 received Ad26.COV2.S at low or high dose, single or two shots; 5 received placebo; per-sample allocation not given. The study sampled participants on day 63 after the first vaccine or placebo injection. The sample was peripheral blood, taken in a trial of Ad26.COV2.S vaccine versus placebo. These receptor sequences come from a person between 18 and 59 years old who received the Ad26.COV2.S COVID-19 vaccine or a placebo.

V is TRBV7-2 and J is TRBJ2-4; either TRBD1 or TRBD2 may supply D (5 bases each). The CDR3 consists of 14 residues. CDR1 and CDR2 from the germline V gene are SGHTA and FQGNSA. The ends were cut back, 1 base at V and 8 bases at J, with 12 bases in the middle. The CDR3 nucleotides read TGTGCCAGCAGCTTAGTAGGACTGGGGGACATTCAGTACTTC. Translating gives CASSLVGLGDIQYF.

This chain uses TRBV6-5 with TRBJ1-4, with D possibly being TRBD1 (5 bases). The CDR3 covers 14 residues. The V gene lost 7 bases and the J gene lost 5 bases, with 14 bases spanning the gap. The germline V gene encodes CDR1 MNHEY and CDR2 SVGAGI. The CDR3 reads CASTGHSTNEKLFF. In DNA form, the CDR3 reads TGTGCCAGCACGGGGCATTCGACAAATGAAAAACTGTTTTTT.

This chain connects TRBV29-1 to TRBJ1-5; 8 positions agree with TRBD1. The junction had 5 bases not matched to a gene; V was cut back by 5 bases and J by 5 bases. Germline assignment: CDR1 SQVTM and CDR2 ANQGSEA. The CDR3 has 13 amino acids. In DNA form, the CDR3 reads TGCAGCGTTTCCGGGGACAGGTATCAGCCCCAGCATTTT. Protein: CSVSGDRYQPQHF.

The rearrangement links TRBV6-5 to TRBJ1-2; perhaps TRBD1 as D (6 bases). The CDR3 spans 14 residues. Germline V gives CDR1 MNHEY, CDR2 SVGAGI. V lost 5 bases, J lost 7 bases, and 17 bases lay in between. The CDR3, as DNA: TGTGCCAGCAGTCAGGCACGGGGGCGGAGTGGCTACACCTTC. It specifies CASSQARGRSGYTF.

V usage is TRBV13 and J usage is TRBJ2-5; TRBD1 matches at 7 bases. Per the germline V gene, CDR1 is PRHDT and CDR2 is FYEKMQ (reference sequence). This CDR3 spans 14 amino acids. Trimming took 4 bases from V and 1 from J; bases not matched to a gene: 3. This chain's CDR3 is CASSSWTGQETQYF. The CDR3 bases are TGTGCCAGCAGCTCTTGGACAGGCCAAGAGACCCAGTACTTC. The full variable domain, with the rest looked up from reference TRBV13 and TRBJ2-5, is AAGVIQSPRHLIKEKRETATLKCYPIPRHDTVYWYQQGPGQDPQFLISFYEKMQSDKGSIPDRFSAQQFSDYHSELNMSSLELGDSALYFCASSSWTGQETQYFGPGTRLLVL.

The genes are TRBV30 and TRBJ2-3; 12 bases fit TRBD2. Germline V CDR1 and CDR2: GTSNPN, SVGIG (reference sequence). The junction had 6 bases not matched to a gene; V was cut back by 0 bases and J by 5 bases. This CDR3 has 16 amino acids. CDR3 coding DNA: TGTGCCTGGAGTGTAGGGCTAGCGGGGGGGGAAGATACGCAGTATTTT. Translated: CAWSVGLAGGEDTQYF.

This rearrangement joins TRBV2 to TRBJ1-6; TRBD1 aligns across 9 bases. Germline CDR1 and CDR2: SNHLY and FYNNEI. Trimming at V came to 5 bases and at J to 8 bases, leaving 7 bases not matched to a gene. The CDR3 extends over 15 amino acids. DNA of the CDR3: TGTGCCAGCAGTCCGCGGACAGGGGATTATTCACCCCTCCACTTT. This sequence encodes CASSPRTGDYSPLHF.

V is TRBV2 and J is TRBJ2-7, with a weak D call TRBD2 (6 bases). CDR3 length: 13 residues. Germline-derived CDR1 and CDR2 are SNHLY and FYNNEI. Deletions cut 7 bases from V and 2 bases from J, with 12 bases between. Written as DNA, the CDR3 is TGTGCCAGCAACCGGGACTCTACCTACGAGCAGTACTTC. Its translation: CASNRDSTYEQYF.

J is TRBJ2-7 and V is TRBV19, with 11 bases matching TRBD2. The CDR3 totals 16 residues. Trimming at V came to 6 bases and at J to 5 bases, leaving 12 bases not matched to a gene. The germline V gene has CDR1 LNHDA and CDR2 SQIVND (reference sequence). Written as DNA, the CDR3 is TGTGCCAGTAGCCGCATCTTTACTAGCGGGAGCGACGAGCAGTACTTC. Its protein is CASSRIFTSGSDEQYF.

This rearrangement joins TRBV12-3 or TRBV12-4 to TRBJ1-6; D is ambiguous. The CDR3 is 13 amino acids. The V gene lost 5 bases and the J gene lost 7 bases, with 9 bases spanning the gap. Written as DNA, the CDR3 is TGTGCCAGCAGTGGGCAGCTGAATTCACCCCTCCACTTT. Encoded protein: CASSGQLNSPLHF.

V gene TRBV5-1 combines with J gene TRBJ2-7, with D perhaps matching TRBD1 (5 bases). Trimming left V 0 bases short and J 5 bases short, with 12 bases between. The CDR3 length is 14 residues. Germline values: CDR1 SGHRS, CDR2 YFSETQ. This chain's CDR3 is CASSLESGRDEQYF. CDR3 in DNA: TGCGCCAGCAGCTTGGAGTCAGGGCGCGACGAGCAGTACTTC.

This clone was seen a few times. This chain uses TRBV30 with TRBJ1-2, with 7 bases lining up with TRBD1. The germline gives CDR1 GTSNPN, CDR2 SVGIG (reference sequence). This CDR3 is built from 13 residues. V lost 3 bases and J lost 5; bases outside the gene matches: 6. This chain's CDR3 is CAWSPGTVYGYTF. CDR3 nucleotides: TGTGCCTGGAGCCCAGGGACAGTGTATGGCTACACCTTC.